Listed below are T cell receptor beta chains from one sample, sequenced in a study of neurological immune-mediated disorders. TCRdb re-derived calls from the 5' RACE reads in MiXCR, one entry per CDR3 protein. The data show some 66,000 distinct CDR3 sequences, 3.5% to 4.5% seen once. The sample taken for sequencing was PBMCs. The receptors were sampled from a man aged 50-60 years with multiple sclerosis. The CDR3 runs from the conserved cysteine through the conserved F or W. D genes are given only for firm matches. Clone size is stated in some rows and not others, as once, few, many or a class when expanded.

CDR3: CASSLTVTGGDEQFF
DNA: TGTGCCAGCAGCTTAACCGTAACAGGGGGGGATGAGCAGTTCTTC
J: TRBJ2-1
size: many
D: .
length: 15
V: TRBV7-2

CDR3: CASSPQLPETQYF
DNA: TGTGCCAGCTCACCACAACTCCCGGAGACCCAGTACTTC
J: TRBJ2-5
size: many
D: .
length: 13
V: TRBV18

CDR3: CATSRLPTNQETQYF
DNA: TGTGCCACCAGCAGACTCCCGACAAATCAAGAGACCCAGTACTTC
J: TRBJ2-5
size: many
D: .
length: 15
V: TRBV15

CDR3: CASSALQGEKNIQYF
DNA: TGTGCCAGCAGCGCGCTACAGGGTGAAAAGAACATTCAGTACTTC
J: TRBJ2-4
size: many
D: .
length: 15
V: TRBV6-5

CDR3: CASSLGRETQYF
DNA: TGTGCCAGCAGCTTGGGGAGAGAGACCCAGTACTTC
J: TRBJ2-5
size: many
D: .
length: 12
V: TRBV7-2

CDR3: CSARIPYGGKAKNIQYF
DNA: TGCAGTGCTAGAATTCCCTACGGGGGAAAAGCCAAAAACATTCAGTACTTC
J: TRBJ2-4
size: many
D: .
length: 17
V: TRBV20-1

CDR3: CSAPGSFYEQFF
DNA: TGCAGTGCTCCGGGGAGTTTCTATGAGCAGTTCTTC
J: TRBJ2-1
size: .
D: .
length: 12
V: TRBV20-1

CDR3: CASSADPRASGNTIYF
DNA: TGTGCCAGCAGTGCCGACCCAAGGGCCTCTGGAAACACCATATATTTT
J: TRBJ1-3
size: many
D: .
length: 16
V: TRBV2

CDR3: CATTEVAPRVNEQFF
DNA: TGTGCCACCACCGAGGTGGCGCCCAGGGTCAATGAGCAGTTCTTC
J: TRBJ2-1
size: many
D: .
length: 15
V: TRBV15

CDR3: CASSQATGTGVNSPLHF
DNA: TGTGCCAGCAGCCAAGCGACCGGGACAGGGGTCAATTCACCCCTCCACTTT
J: TRBJ1-6
size: many
D: TRBD1
length: 17
V: TRBV4-2

CDR3: CASSLPTGGLIGTQYF
DNA: TGTGCCAGCAGTTTACCTACGGGGGGGCTCATTGGTACGCAGTATTTT
J: TRBJ2-3
size: many
D: TRBD2
length: 16
V: TRBV28

CDR3: CASSGRQGETQYF
DNA: TGTGCCAGTTCAGGTCGACAGGGAGAGACCCAGTACTTC
J: TRBJ2-5
size: many
D: TRBD1
length: 13
V: TRBV12-3/TRBV12-4

CDR3: CASSLALASTDTQYF
DNA: TGTGCCAGCAGTTTAGCTCTAGCGAGCACAGATACGCAGTATTTT
J: TRBJ2-3
size: many
D: .
length: 15
V: TRBV12-3/TRBV12-4

CDR3: CSARDSKTETQYF
DNA: TGCAGTGCTAGAGATTCCAAGACCGAGACCCAGTACTTC
J: TRBJ2-5
size: many
D: .
length: 13
V: TRBV20-1

CDR3: CASSDFATNEKLFF
DNA: TGTGCCAGCAGTGATTTCGCAACTAATGAAAAACTGTTTTTT
J: TRBJ1-4
size: many
D: .
length: 14
V: TRBV25-1

CDR3: CASSPGTGLSSYTF
DNA: TGTGCCAGCAGCCCCGGGACAGGGTTGAGTTCCTACACCTTC
J: TRBJ1-2
size: many
D: TRBD1
length: 14
V: TRBV7-6

CDR3: CASSFGQGTEAFF
DNA: TGCGCCAGCAGCTTCGGACAGGGCACTGAAGCTTTCTTT
J: TRBJ1-1
size: .
D: TRBD1
length: 13
V: TRBV5-1

CDR3: CASSLESAGSTYEQYF
DNA: TGTGCCAGCAGCTTAGAGTCAGCGGGGTCAACCTACGAGCAGTACTTC
J: TRBJ2-7
size: many
D: TRBD2
length: 16
V: TRBV7-2

CDR3: CASSLDEGSGGNEQFF
DNA: TGTGCCAGCAGCTTAGATGAGGGATCGGGGGGGAATGAGCAGTTCTTC
J: TRBJ2-1
size: many
D: TRBD2
length: 16
V: TRBV7-8

CDR3: CASSLVGRGEAFF
DNA: TGTGCCAGCAGCTTAGTGGGGCGCGGGGAAGCTTTCTTT
J: TRBJ1-1
size: many
D: .
length: 13
V: TRBV7-8

CDR3: CSAREFVSNQPQHF
DNA: TGCAGTGCTAGAGAATTCGTTAGCAATCAGCCCCAGCATTTT
J: TRBJ1-5
size: many
D: .
length: 14
V: TRBV20-1

CDR3: CASSRGLPNSPLHF
DNA: TGTGCCAGCAGCCGAGGCCTTCCGAATTCACCCCTCCACTTT
J: TRBJ1-6
size: many
D: .
length: 14
V: TRBV14

CDR3: CASSATGTAKKIQYF
DNA: TGTGCCAGCTCAGCGACAGGCACAGCCAAAAAAATTCAGTACTTC
J: TRBJ2-4
size: .
D: .
length: 15
V: TRBV18

CDR3: CASSFTPGSGGYTF
DNA: TGTGCCAGCAGTTTCACTCCGGGGTCAGGCGGCTACACCTTC
J: TRBJ1-2
size: many
D: .
length: 14
V: TRBV12-3/TRBV12-4

CDR3: CASSTRTSGYEQFF
DNA: TGTGCCAGCAGCACTCGGACTAGTGGGTATGAGCAGTTCTTC
J: TRBJ2-1
size: many
D: TRBD2
length: 14
V: TRBV7-8

CDR3: CSARWSFVGQGPNEQFF
DNA: TGCAGTGCTAGATGGTCTTTTGTGGGACAGGGTCCGAATGAGCAGTTCTTC
J: TRBJ2-1
size: many
D: TRBD1
length: 17
V: TRBV20-1

CDR3: CASSLPQGLCNQPQHF
DNA: TGTGCCAGCAGTTTGCCGCAGGGTCTGTGCAATCAGCCCCAGCATTTT
J: TRBJ1-5
size: many
D: .
length: 16
V: TRBV27